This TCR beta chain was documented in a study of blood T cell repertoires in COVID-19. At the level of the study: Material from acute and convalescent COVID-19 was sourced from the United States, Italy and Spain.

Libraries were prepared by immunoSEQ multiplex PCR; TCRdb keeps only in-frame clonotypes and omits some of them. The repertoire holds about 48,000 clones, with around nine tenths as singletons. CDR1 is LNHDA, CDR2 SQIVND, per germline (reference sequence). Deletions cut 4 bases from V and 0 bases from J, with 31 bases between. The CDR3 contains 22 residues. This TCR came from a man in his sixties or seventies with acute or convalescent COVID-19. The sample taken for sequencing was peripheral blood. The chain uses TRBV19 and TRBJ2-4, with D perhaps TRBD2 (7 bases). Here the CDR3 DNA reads TGTGCCAGTAGTAGTCCATATCAATGGGGGGGCGGCGGGCGACTAGCCAAAAACATTCAGTACTTC. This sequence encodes CASSSPYQWGGGGRLAKNIQYF.